These T cell receptor beta chains were read from a single sample in a study of T cell changes during pregnancy in multiple sclerosis. The protocol was immunoSEQ multiplex PCR, while the TCRdb copy is restricted to in-frame clones and leaves out a portion. The sample holds more than 65,000 clones, 85% to 95% seen once. Sequencing was performed on peripheral blood, taken in the first trimester of pregnancy. The receptor set was obtained from a female donor with multiple sclerosis, enrolled in a pregnancy study. The CDR3 runs from the conserved cysteine through the conserved F or W. D genes are given only for firm matches. Some rows have no size entry. The others give once, few or many, or a class for an expanded clone.

V	J	size	D	DNA	CDR3
TRBV15	TRBJ2-1	NA	TRBD1	TGTGCCACCAGCAACCCGGACAGGGCCGAGGGAAATGAGCAGTTCTTC	CATSNPDRAEGNEQFF
TRBV6-5	TRBJ2-7	NA	TRBD2	TGTGCCAGCAGTTTTGGCGGGGGGGGTTACGAGCAGTACTTC	CASSFGGGGYEQYF
TRBV5-1	TRBJ2-5	NA	NA	TGCGCCAGCAGCTTGGTACTACGGGAGACCCAGTACTTC	CASSLVLRETQYF
TRBV2	TRBJ2-7	once	TRBD2	TGTGCCAGCAGGCGACTAGCGGGAGGCTACGAGCAGTACTTC	CASRRLAGGYEQYF
TRBV4-1	TRBJ2-7	NA	NA	TGCGCCAGCAGCCAAGACAGGGGCCACTCCTACGAGCAGTACTTC	CASSQDRGHSYEQYF
TRBV29-1	TRBJ2-1	NA	TRBD2	TGCAGCGTTGAAGACGTAGGGAGGGCTATTTACAATGAGCAGTTCTTC	CSVEDVGRAIYNEQFF
TRBV25-1	TRBJ2-2	NA	NA	TGTGCCAGCAGTTTGGGGGCTAACACCGGGGAGCTGTTTTTT	CASSLGANTGELFF
TRBV7-2	TRBJ1-2	NA	TRBD1	TGTGCCAGCAGCCTGGGACAGAGCTATGGCTACACCTTC	CASSLGQSYGYTF
TRBV6-4	TRBJ2-1	NA	TRBD2	TGTGCCAGCAGTGATGCGGGGCTAGCGGGGTACAATGAGCAGTTCTTC	CASSDAGLAGYNEQFF
TRBV19	TRBJ2-7	NA	NA	TGTGCCAGTAGTATATCGTACGGTGCCTACGAGCAGTACTTC	CASSISYGAYEQYF
TRBV19	TRBJ1-1	NA	NA	TGTGCCAGTACCCCGATGACAGGTCACACTGAAGCTTTCTTT	CASTPMTGHTEAFF
TRBV6-5	TRBJ1-3	NA	NA	TGTGCCAGCAGTTACTCGGCGGATGGAAACACCATATATTTT	CASSYSADGNTIYF
TRBV6-1	TRBJ2-1	once	NA	TGTGCCAGCAGTGCCCGGGAAAGAAGATTCTCCTACAATGAGCAGTTCTTC	CASSARERRFSYNEQFF
TRBV10-3	TRBJ2-1	few	TRBD1	TGTGCCATCCGGGACAGGGGGCGATACAATGAGCAGTTCTTC	CAIRDRGRYNEQFF
TRBV6-4	TRBJ1-1	NA	TRBD1	TGTGCCAGCAAGCCGACAGGGTTGAACACTGAAGCTTTCTTT	CASKPTGLNTEAFF
TRBV27	TRBJ1-1	NA	NA	TGTGCCAGCATACTCCCTCGGGACACCCTGTTGAACACTGAAGCTTTCTTT	CASILPRDTLLNTEAFF
TRBV2	TRBJ1-3	NA	NA	TGTGCCAGCAGTGTCGCCAGGGTCCCCGGAAACACCATATATTTT	CASSVARVPGNTIYF
TRBV19	TRBJ2-7	NA	NA	TGTGCCAGTAGCCTGGACAGCTACGAGCAGTACTTC	CASSLDSYEQYF
TRBV27	TRBJ2-1	NA	NA	TGTGCCAGCAGTTTAACTTTAGAGGTCCGAGAGCAGTTCTTC	CASSLTLEVREQFF
TRBV30	TRBJ1-3	NA	NA	TGTGCCTGGAGTGCAAGGGGACTACCGGGAAACACCATATATTTT	CAWSARGLPGNTIYF
TRBV11-2	TRBJ2-5	NA	TRBD2	TGTGCCAGCAGCTTAGGGCGGAGTCCTAGCGGGAGGGACGAGACCCAGTACTTC	CASSLGRSPSGRDETQYF
TRBV10-2	TRBJ2-1	NA	TRBD2	TGCGCCAGCACCGACAGCGGGACCCAGTTCTTC	CASTDSGTQFF
TRBV6-6	TRBJ1-1	NA	TRBD1	TGTGCCAGCAGCACCTCGACAGGGGCGAACACTGAAGCTTTCTTT	CASSTSTGANTEAFF
TRBV7-2	TRBJ2-3	once	TRBD2	TGTGCCAGCAGCTTCCCCGGGGGGGATAACACAGATACGCAGTATTTT	CASSFPGGDNTDTQYF
TRBV28	TRBJ2-3	NA	NA	TGTGCCAGCAGCAAGAGTAACCCTAGGAGGACTACGCAGTATTTT	CASSKSNPRRTTQYF
TRBV6-1	TRBJ1-2	NA	NA	TGTGCCAGCACCTTCCCTACTGAGTATGGCTACACCTTC	CASTFPTEYGYTF
TRBV19	TRBJ1-5	few	NA	TGTGCCAGTAGTATTTCGTGGGCTAGCAGCAATCAGCCCCAGCATTTT	CASSISWASSNQPQHF
TRBV6-1	TRBJ1-3	NA	TRBD1	TGTGCCAGCAGTGCCTACACAGGGGGCACTGGAAACACCATATATTTT	CASSAYTGGTGNTIYF
TRBV5-4	TRBJ1-2	NA	TRBD1	TGTGCCAGCAGCTTGGACGGGACAGGGTTTTTTTCGGATGGCTACACCTTC	CASSLDGTGFFSDGYTF
TRBV6-1	TRBJ2-7	NA	TRBD1	TGTGCCAGCAGTGAGGGACAGGGGGCAGGACCGTCCTACGAGCAGTACTTC	CASSEGQGAGPSYEQYF
TRBV27	TRBJ2-7	NA	TRBD2	TGTGCCAGCAGTTTACCAGGACTAGCAGAGGGACATACAAATTACTCCTACGAGCAGTACTTC	CASSLPGLAEGHTNYSYEQYF
TRBV10-1	TRBJ2-1	NA	NA	TGCGCCAGCAGGGTTTTTGTGTGCGCGGGCTCCTACAATGAGCAGTTCTTC	CASRVFVCAGSYNEQFF
TRBV19	TRBJ2-1	NA	NA	TGTGCCAGTAGTATAGGGACTTACAATGAGCAGTTCTTC	CASSIGTYNEQFF
TRBV9	TRBJ1-4	NA	NA	TGTGCCAGCAGCGTAGGAGGACGGTTCGGGGGTGAAAAACTGTTTTTT	CASSVGGRFGGEKLFF
TRBV30	TRBJ2-1	NA	TRBD2	TGTGCCTGGAGTGGGGGCGGGAGTGCATTTATATTGTTCTTC	CAWSGGGSAFILFF
TRBV7-9	TRBJ2-7	NA	NA	TGTGCCAGCAGCTTAGGGAATAGCTGGGAGCAGTACTTC	CASSLGNSWEQYF